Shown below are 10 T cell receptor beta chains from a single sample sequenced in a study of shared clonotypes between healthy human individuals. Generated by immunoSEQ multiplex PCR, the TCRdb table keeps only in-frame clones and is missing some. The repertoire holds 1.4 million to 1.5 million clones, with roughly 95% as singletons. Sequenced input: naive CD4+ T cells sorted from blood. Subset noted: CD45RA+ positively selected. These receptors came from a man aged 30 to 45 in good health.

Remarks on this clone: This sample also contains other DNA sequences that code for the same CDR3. CDR3 residues: CASSSSGRGDTQYF. CDR3 in DNA: TGTGCCAGCAGTTCTAGCGGGAGAGGCGATACGCAGTATTTT. This chain joins TRBV28 and TRBJ2-3, with TRBD2 matching 10 bases. J gave up 6 bases and V 4 bases, and 4 bases lay outside the gene matches. Germline lookup yields CDR1 MDHEN and CDR2 SYDVKM. The CDR3 totals 14 residues. The entire variable domain, with the rest obtained from reference TRBV28 and TRBJ2-3, is as follows: DVKVTQSSRYLVKRTGEKVFLECVQDMDHENMFWYRQDPGLGLRLIYFSYDVKMKEKGDIPEGYSVSREKKERFSLILESASTNQTSMYLCASSSSGRGDTQYFGPGTRLTVL.

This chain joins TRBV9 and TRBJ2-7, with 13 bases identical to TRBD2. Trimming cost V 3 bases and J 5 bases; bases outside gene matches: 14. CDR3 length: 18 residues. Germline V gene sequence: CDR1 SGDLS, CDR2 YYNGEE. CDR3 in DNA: TGTGCCAGCAGCGCAACATGGGGACTAGCGGGATCTGCGGACGAGCAGTACTTC. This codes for CASSATWGLAGSADEQYF.

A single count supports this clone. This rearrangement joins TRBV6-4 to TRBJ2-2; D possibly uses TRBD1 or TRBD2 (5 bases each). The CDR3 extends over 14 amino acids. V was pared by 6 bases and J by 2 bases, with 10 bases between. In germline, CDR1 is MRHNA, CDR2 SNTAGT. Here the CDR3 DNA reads TGTGCCAGCAGAGCCGGGGCTAACACCGGGGAGCTGTTTTTT. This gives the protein CASRAGANTGELFF.

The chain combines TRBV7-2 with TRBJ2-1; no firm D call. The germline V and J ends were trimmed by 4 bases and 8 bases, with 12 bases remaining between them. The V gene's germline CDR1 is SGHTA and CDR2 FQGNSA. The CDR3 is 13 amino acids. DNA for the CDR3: TGTGCCAGCAGCTCGCAAGGTAGGGATGAGCAGTTCTTC. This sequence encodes CASSSQGRDEQFF.

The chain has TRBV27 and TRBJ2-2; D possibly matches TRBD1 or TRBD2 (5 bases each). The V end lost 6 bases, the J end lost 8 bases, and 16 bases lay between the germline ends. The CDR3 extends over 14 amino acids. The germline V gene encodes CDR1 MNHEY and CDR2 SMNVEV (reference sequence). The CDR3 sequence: CASRSRGRRGELFF. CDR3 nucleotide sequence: TGTGCCAGCAGAAGCCGGGGCCGCCGAGGGGAGCTGTTTTTT.

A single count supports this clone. CDR3 sequence (DNA): TGTGCCAGCAGCTTAGGGGTGGCAACAGATACGCAGTATTTT. It codes for CASSLGVATDTQYF. V is TRBV7-6 and J is TRBJ2-3; D is unresolved. V shed 1 base and J shed 3 bases, with 8 bases lying between them. This CDR3 has 14 amino acids. CDR1 and CDR2 (germline): SGHVS, FNYEAQ.

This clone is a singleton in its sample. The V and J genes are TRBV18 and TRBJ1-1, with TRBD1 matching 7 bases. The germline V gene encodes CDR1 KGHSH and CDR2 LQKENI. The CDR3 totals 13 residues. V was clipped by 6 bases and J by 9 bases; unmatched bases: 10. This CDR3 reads CASSPTTGRQAFF. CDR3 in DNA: TGTGCCAGCTCCCCGACGACAGGGAGACAAGCTTTCTTT.

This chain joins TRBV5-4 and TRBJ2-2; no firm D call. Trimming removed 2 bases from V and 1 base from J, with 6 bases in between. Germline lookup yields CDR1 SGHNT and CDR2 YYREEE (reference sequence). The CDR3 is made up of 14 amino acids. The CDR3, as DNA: TGTGCCAGCAGCTTTGTACAGAACACCGGGGAGCTGTTTTTT. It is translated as CASSFVQNTGELFF.

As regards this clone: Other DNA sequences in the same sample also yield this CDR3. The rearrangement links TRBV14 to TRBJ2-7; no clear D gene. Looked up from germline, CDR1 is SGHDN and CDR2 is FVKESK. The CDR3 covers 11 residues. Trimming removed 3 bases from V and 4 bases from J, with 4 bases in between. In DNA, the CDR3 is TGTGCCAGCAGCCACGCATACGAGCAGTACTTC. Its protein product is CASSHAYEQYF.

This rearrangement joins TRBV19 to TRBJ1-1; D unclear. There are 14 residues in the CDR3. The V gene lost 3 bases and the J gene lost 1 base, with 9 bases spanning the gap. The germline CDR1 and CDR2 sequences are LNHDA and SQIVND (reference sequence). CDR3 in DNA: TGTGCCAGTAGTATGCAGGTAGCGAACACTGAAGCTTTCTTT. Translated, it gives CASSMQVANTEAFF. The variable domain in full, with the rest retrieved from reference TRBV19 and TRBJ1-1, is DGGITQSPKYLFRKEGQNVTLSCEQNLNHDAMYWYRQDPGQGLRLIYYSQIVNDFQKGDIAEGYSVSREKKESFPLTVTSAQKNPTAFYLCASSMQVANTEAFFGQGTRLTVV.